Listed here are 10 T cell receptor beta chains from one sample, sequenced in a study of spatial heterogeneity in lung cancer. TCRdb reanalysed the 5' RACE reads using MiXCR and keeps one entry per CDR3 protein. This repertoire shows 15,000 to 20,000 distinct CDR3 sequences, roughly 6% found once; its top ten account for roughly 3.7%. Their specific antigens are unknown. Points from the study as a whole: Expanded intratumoral alpha and beta TCR counts tracked tumor mutation counts.

Sample time point: sample taken at primary tumor resection. The sample consisted of lung tumor tissue, taken at surgery. The receptors come from a female donor with early-stage non-small cell lung cancer.

J is TRBJ2-5 and V is TRBV6-6; tentatively, D is TRBD1 (5 bases). This CDR3 has 16 amino acids. Germline CDR1 and CDR2: MNHNY and SVGAGI (reference sequence). V was shortened by 2 bases and J by 5 bases, with 18 bases between the two germline ends. The chain's CDR3 is CASSYPQGPEGETQYF. The DNA for the CDR3 is TGTGCCAGCAGTTACCCCCAGGGTCCGGAAGGGGAGACCCAGTACTTC.

This clonotype occurred many times. This chain joins TRBV7-8 and TRBJ2-6, with unresolved D. Germline values: CDR1 SGHVS, CDR2 FQNEAQ. This CDR3 comprises 16 residues. Trimming pared 1 base from V and 0 bases from J, leaving 7 bases between. The CDR3 DNA reads TGTGCCAGCAGCTTAGTGCTGGGCTCTGGGGCCAACGTCCTGACTTTC. It codes for CASSLVLGSGANVLTF.

This clonotype was counted a few times. The J gene is TRBJ1-1, the V gene TRBV7-2; TRBD1 is a possible D gene (5 bases). V was shortened by 4 bases and J by 4 bases, with 16 bases between the two germline ends. The germline gives CDR1 SGHTA, CDR2 FQGNSA. CDR3 size: 15 residues. The CDR3 loop reads CASSSHGASGTEAFF. CDR3 DNA sequence: TGTGCCAGCAGCTCCCATGGGGCAAGTGGCACTGAAGCTTTCTTT. Complete variable domain (other parts from reference TRBV7-2 and TRBJ1-1): GAGVSQSPSNKVTEKGKDVELRCDPISGHTALYWYRQSLGQGLEFLIYFQGNSAPDKSGLPSDRFSAERTGGSVSTLTIQRTQQEDSAVYLCASSSHGASGTEAFFGQGTRLTVV.

The sample holds a few counts of this clonotype. V gene TRBV7-2 combines with J gene TRBJ1-5, with 7 bases aligning to TRBD1. This CDR3 region has 15 residues. V lost 5 bases, J lost 7 bases, and 11 bases stayed unmatched. Germline CDR1 is SGHTA and CDR2 is FQGNSA. The CDR3 region is CASSRDSSTGQPQHF. In DNA form, the CDR3 reads TGTGCCAGCAGCCGGGACAGTAGCACGGGACAGCCCCAGCATTTT.

This clonotype was detected many times. This rearrangement joins TRBV5-1 to TRBJ1-1, with D unresolved. Germline CDR1 reads SGHRS; CDR2 reads YFSETQ. The CDR3 extends over 14 amino acids. V was pared by 0 bases and J by 4 bases, with 10 bases between. The DNA for the CDR3 is TGCGCCAGCAGCTTGGATATGGGTTTCACTGAAGCTTTCTTT. Amino acid sequence: CASSLDMGFTEAFF. Based on the CDR3 plus reference TRBV5-1 and TRBJ1-1, the full variable domain is KAGVTQTPRYLIKTRGQQVTLSCSPISGHRSVSWYQQTPGQGLQFLFEYFSETQRNKGNFPGRFSGRQFSNSRSEMNVSTLELGDSALYLCASSLDMGFTEAFFGQGTRLTVV.

The V and J genes are TRBV7-2 and TRBJ1-1, with 7 bases aligning to TRBD1. The CDR3 loop spans 13 amino acids. The germline gives CDR1 SGHTA, CDR2 FQGNSA. Trimming removed 5 bases from V and 4 bases from J; junction bases left unmatched: 4. CDR3: CASSVDRVTEAFF. As DNA, the CDR3 is TGTGCCAGCAGCGTCGACAGGGTCACTGAAGCTTTCTTT. Drawing the rest from reference TRBV7-2 and TRBJ1-1, the complete variable domain is GAGVSQSPSNKVTEKGKDVELRCDPISGHTALYWYRQSLGQGLEFLIYFQGNSAPDKSGLPSDRFSAERTGGSVSTLTIQRTQQEDSAVYLCASSVDRVTEAFFGQGTRLTVV.

The table lists this clonotype with a few counts. J is TRBJ2-2 and V is TRBV12-3 or TRBV12-4; D unresolved. The CDR3 runs to 13 residues. V lost 3 bases and J 7 bases, leaving 9 bases between the germline ends. The CDR3 DNA sequence: TGTGCCAGCAGTTTTTATACGGGCGGGGAGCTGTTTTTT. Protein sequence: CASSFYTGGELFF.

This clonotype showed up many times. The chain joins TRBV6-2 or TRBV6-3 to TRBJ1-2; the D gene is possibly TRBD1 (5 bases). The CDR3 runs to 13 residues. The germline CDR1 and CDR2 sequences are MNHEY and SVGEGT. Between the trimmed V and J ends, which lost 5 bases and 4 bases, there was a span of 11 bases. The CDR3, as DNA: TGTGCCAGCAGTGACCGGGACGGCTATGGCTACACCTTC. This codes for CASSDRDGYGYTF.

In this sample, this clonotype turned up many times. This chain links TRBV12-3 or TRBV12-4 with TRBJ1-5, with 8 positions matching TRBD1. Trimming cost V 6 bases and J 2 bases; bases outside gene matches: 3. The CDR3 is made up of 14 amino acids. CDR3 amino acids: CASSPDRGNQPQHF. CDR3 nucleotide sequence: TGTGCCAGCAGCCCGGACAGGGGCAATCAGCCCCAGCATTTT.

This clonotype was seen only a few times. The chain recombines TRBV28 with TRBJ2-1; D possibly corresponds to TRBD1 (5 bases). The germline CDR1 and CDR2 sequences are MDHEN and SYDVKM. The CDR3 spans 14 residues. Trimming stripped 8 bases from V and 9 bases from J, with 20 bases between. CDR3 bases: TGTGCCAGCCGTCCAGGGTATTTAGTGGTTGAGCAGTTCTTC. Its protein product is CASRPGYLVVEQFF.